The rows below give T cell receptor beta chains drawn from one sample of a study of blood T cell repertoires in COVID-19. Sequencing was performed with immunoSEQ multiplex PCR; in TCRdb, only in-frame clones are kept and a portion is missing. The sample has 60,000 or so clones, approximately 90% seen once. Sequencing was carried out using peripheral blood. These receptors were obtained from a human donor with active COVID-19. The donor label of this sample is uncertain. Both conserved end residues are part of each CDR3. A D gene is named only where the DNA matches it firmly.

cdr3_length: 18
j_call: TRBJ2-5
d_call: TRBD2
v_call: TRBV3-1/TRBV3-2
cdr3_aa: CASSSGTSGEEGRPRAYF
cdr3_nt: TGTGCCAGCAGTTCCGGGACTAGCGGGGAGGAGGGGAGACCCAGGGCCTACTTC

cdr3_length: 13
j_call: TRBJ1-5
d_call: NA
v_call: TRBV28
cdr3_aa: CASRSGGRQPQHF
cdr3_nt: TGTGCCAGCAGGTCCGGGGGGCGTCAGCCCCAGCATTTT

cdr3_length: 15
j_call: TRBJ2-1
d_call: NA
v_call: TRBV3-1/TRBV3-2
cdr3_aa: CASSQVVAGPNEQFF
cdr3_nt: TGTGCCAGCAGCCAAGTGGTAGCAGGGCCGAATGAGCAGTTCTTC

cdr3_length: 15
j_call: TRBJ2-3
d_call: TRBD2
v_call: TRBV5-4
cdr3_aa: CASSLAGRGADTQYF
cdr3_nt: TGTGCCAGCAGCTTGGCCGGACGGGGGGCAGATACGCAGTATTTT

cdr3_length: 12
j_call: TRBJ2-5
d_call: NA
v_call: TRBV29-1
cdr3_aa: CSVRAGQETQYF
cdr3_nt: TGCAGCGTTCGGGCAGGGCAGGAGACCCAGTACTTC

cdr3_length: 14
j_call: TRBJ1-2
d_call: NA
v_call: TRBV9
cdr3_aa: CASSVVTANYGYTF
cdr3_nt: TGTGCCAGCAGCGTAGTCACGGCTAACTATGGCTACACCTTC

cdr3_length: 16
j_call: TRBJ2-1
d_call: TRBD2
v_call: TRBV4-1
cdr3_aa: CASHGLAGGLYNEQFF
cdr3_nt: TGCGCCAGCCACGGACTAGCGGGGGGGCTCTACAATGAGCAGTTCTTC

cdr3_length: 15
j_call: TRBJ2-1
d_call: TRBD2
v_call: TRBV5-1
cdr3_aa: CASSPTGAGVNEQFF
cdr3_nt: TGCGCCAGCAGCCCCACCGGGGCGGGGGTTAATGAGCAGTTCTTC

cdr3_length: 15
j_call: TRBJ2-7
d_call: TRBD1
v_call: TRBV13
cdr3_aa: CASSMGQDGGMEQYF
cdr3_nt: TGTGCCAGCAGCATGGGACAGGACGGTGGGATGGAGCAGTACTTC

cdr3_length: 14
j_call: TRBJ2-2
d_call: NA
v_call: TRBV6-5
cdr3_aa: CASTGETNTGELFF
cdr3_nt: TGTGCCAGCACAGGGGAAACGAACACCGGGGAGCTGTTTTTT